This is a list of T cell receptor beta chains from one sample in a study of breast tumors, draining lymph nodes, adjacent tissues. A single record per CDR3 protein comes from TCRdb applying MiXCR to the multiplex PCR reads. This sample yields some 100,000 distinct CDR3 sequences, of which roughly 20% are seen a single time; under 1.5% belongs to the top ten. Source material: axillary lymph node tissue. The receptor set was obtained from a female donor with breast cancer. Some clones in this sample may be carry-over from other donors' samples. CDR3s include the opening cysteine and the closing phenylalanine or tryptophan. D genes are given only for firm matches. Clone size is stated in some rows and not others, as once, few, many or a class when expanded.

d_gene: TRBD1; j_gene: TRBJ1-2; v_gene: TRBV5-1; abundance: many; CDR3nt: TGCGCCAGCTACAGGGGCTATGGCTACACCTTC; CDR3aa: CASYRGYGYTF
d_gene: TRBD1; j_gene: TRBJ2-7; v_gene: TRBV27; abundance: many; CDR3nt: TGTGCCAGCAGTTCCTCCGGGACAGGGCTCGACGAGCAGTACTTC; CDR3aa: CASSSSGTGLDEQYF
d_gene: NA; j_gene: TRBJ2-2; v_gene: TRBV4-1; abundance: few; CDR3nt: TGCGCCAGCAGCCAAGGGCTAACAGGGAACACCGGGGAGCTGTTTTTT; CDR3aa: CASSQGLTGNTGELFF
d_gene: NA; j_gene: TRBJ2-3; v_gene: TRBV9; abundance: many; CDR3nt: TGTGCCAGCAGCGGGTTTCGGGACCCCACAGATACGCAGTATTTT; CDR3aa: CASSGFRDPTDTQYF
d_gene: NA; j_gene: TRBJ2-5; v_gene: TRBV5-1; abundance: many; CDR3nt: TGCGCCAGCAGCTTGGCCCCCCGGACAGAAGAGACCCAGTACTTC; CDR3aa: CASSLAPRTEETQYF
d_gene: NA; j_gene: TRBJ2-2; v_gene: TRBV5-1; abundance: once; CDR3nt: TGCGCCAGCAGCGAAGGAACCGGGGACGGGGAGCTGTTTTTT; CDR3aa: CASSEGTGDGELFF
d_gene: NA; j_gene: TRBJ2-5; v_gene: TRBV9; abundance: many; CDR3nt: TGTGCCAGCAGCGTAGCTCCCCAAGCAGAGACCCAGTACTTC; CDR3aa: CASSVAPQAETQYF
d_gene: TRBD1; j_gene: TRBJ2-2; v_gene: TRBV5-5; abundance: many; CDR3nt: TGTGCCAGCAGCTTGCGACAGGGTGGCGGGGAGCTGTTTTTT; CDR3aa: CASSLRQGGGELFF
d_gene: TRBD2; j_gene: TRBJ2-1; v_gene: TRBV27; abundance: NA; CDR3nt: TGTGCCAGCAGTTCGCGGGAGCTAAAATACAATGAGCAGTTCTTC; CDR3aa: CASSSRELKYNEQFF
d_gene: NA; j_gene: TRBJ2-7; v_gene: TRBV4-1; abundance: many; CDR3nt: TGCGCCAGCAGCCAAGCTGGGCGAGGGAGTACCTACGAGCAGTACTTC; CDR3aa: CASSQAGRGSTYEQYF
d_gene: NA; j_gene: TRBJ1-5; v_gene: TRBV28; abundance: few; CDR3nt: TGTGCCAGCAGGACTCCGGAACTACAGGGACTCAATCAGCCCCAGCATTTT; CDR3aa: CASRTPELQGLNQPQHF
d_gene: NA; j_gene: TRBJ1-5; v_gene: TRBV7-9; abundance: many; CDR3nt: TGTGCCAGCAGCTTATACAAGGGTCAGCCCCAGCATTTT; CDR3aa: CASSLYKGQPQHF
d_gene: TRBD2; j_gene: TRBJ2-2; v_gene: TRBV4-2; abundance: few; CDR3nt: TGTGCCAGCAGCCATGGACTAGCGGCCAGGTCGGGCACCGGGGAGCTGTTTTTT; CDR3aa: CASSHGLAARSGTGELFF
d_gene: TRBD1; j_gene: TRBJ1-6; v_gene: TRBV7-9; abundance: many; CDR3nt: TGTGCCAGCAGCTACAGGGGCCCAAATTCACCCCTCCACTTT; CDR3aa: CASSYRGPNSPLHF
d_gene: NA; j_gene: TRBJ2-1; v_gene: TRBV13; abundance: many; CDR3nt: TGTGCCAGCACCCGAGGACGGGGACTCAATGAGCAGTTCTTC; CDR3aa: CASTRGRGLNEQFF